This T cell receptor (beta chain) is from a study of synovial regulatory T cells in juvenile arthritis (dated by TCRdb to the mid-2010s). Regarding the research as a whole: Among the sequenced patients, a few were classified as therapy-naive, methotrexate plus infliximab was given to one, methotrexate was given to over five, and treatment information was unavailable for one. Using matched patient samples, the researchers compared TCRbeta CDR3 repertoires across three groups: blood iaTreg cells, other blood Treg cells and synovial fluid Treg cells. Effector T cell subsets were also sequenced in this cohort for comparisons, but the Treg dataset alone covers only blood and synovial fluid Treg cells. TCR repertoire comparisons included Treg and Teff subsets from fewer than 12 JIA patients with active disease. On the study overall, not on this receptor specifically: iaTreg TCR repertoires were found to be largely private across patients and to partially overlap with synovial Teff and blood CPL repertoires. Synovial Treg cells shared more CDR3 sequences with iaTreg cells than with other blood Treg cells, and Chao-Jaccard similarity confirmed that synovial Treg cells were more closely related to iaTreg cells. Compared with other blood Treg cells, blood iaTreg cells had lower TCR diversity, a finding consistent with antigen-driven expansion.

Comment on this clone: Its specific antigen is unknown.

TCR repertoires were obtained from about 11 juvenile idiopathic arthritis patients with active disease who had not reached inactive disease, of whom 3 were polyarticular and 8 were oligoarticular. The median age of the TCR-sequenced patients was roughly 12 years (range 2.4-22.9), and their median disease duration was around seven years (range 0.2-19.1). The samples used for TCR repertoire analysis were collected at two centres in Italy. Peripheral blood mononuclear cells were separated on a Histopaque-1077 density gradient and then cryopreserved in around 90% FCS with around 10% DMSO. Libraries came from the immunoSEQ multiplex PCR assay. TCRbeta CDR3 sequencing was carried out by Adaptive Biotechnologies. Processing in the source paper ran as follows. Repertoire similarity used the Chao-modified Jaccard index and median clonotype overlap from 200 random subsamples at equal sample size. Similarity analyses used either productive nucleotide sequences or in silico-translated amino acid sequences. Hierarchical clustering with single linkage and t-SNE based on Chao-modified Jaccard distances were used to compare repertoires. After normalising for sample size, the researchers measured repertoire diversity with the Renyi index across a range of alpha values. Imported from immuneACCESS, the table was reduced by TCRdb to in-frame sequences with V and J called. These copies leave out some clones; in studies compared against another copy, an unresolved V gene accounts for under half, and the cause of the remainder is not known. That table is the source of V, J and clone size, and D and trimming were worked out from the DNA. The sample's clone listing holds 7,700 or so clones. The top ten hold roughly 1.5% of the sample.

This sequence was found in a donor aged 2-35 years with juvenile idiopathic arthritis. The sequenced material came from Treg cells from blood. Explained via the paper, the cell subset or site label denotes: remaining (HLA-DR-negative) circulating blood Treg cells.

CDR3 protein: CASSPLIGGQFSDTQYF. This sequence uses TRBV18 and TRBJ2-3; TCRdb names TRBD2, which stays unverified in the absence of DNA. For CDR1 and CDR2, the germline V gene lists KGHSH and LQKENI. Its CDR3 holds 17 amino acids, cysteine through phenylalanine. No DNA has been recorded. With all but the CDR3 taken from the reference TRBV18 and TRBJ2-3 genes, the full variable domain is: NAGVMQNPRHLVRRRGQEARLRCSPMKGHSHVYWYRQLPEEGLKFMVYLQKENIIDESGMPKERFSAEFPKEGPSILRIQQVVRGDSAAYFCASSPLIGGQFSDTQYFGPGTRLTVL.